This T cell receptor beta chain was recovered during a study of T cells after yellow fever vaccination. Only a few counts were recorded for this clonotype. What it recognizes is unknown. The study's findings and limits: It was the secondary response that reached its peak faster, day 5 versus 15, but it was weaker.

With V trimmed by 4 bases and J by 5 bases, 8 bases remained unmatched. Germline CDR1 is SGHNT and CDR2 is YYREEE (reference sequence). The CDR3 spans 15 residues. TCRdb reanalysed the 5' RACE reads using MiXCR and keeps one entry per CDR3 protein. The sample shows approximately 160,000 distinct CDR3 sequences, approximately 6% of them seen only once. The V gene is TRBV5-4, the J gene TRBJ2-1; 8 bases are a match to TRBD2. The clonotype was recovered from a young man who received the YFV17D yellow fever vaccine. Sequencing used CD4+ T cells sorted from PBMCs, obtained on the day of the first yellow fever vaccination. The CDR3 DNA reads as TGTGCCAGCAGCCTAGGGCGGGGGGTTAACAATGAGCAGTTCTTC. Amino acids: CASSLGRGVNNEQFF.